This T cell receptor (beta chain) appears in the sequencing data of a study of T cell responses to AZD1222 COVID-19 vaccine. Clones were sequenced by immunoSEQ multiplex PCR, and TCRdb holds only the in-frame ones, with some missing. Of over 35,000 clones listed, roughly 77% were seen once; the top ten hold roughly 22%. This CDR3 comprises 12 residues. V was shortened by 2 bases and J by 9 bases, with 10 bases between the two germline ends. Germline V gene data show CDR1 as SNHLY and CDR2 as FYNNEI. A note on this clone: Its antigen is currently unknown.

Notes on the study in general: Clonal diversity may have been underestimated in mostly white British donors.

The TCR was taken from an adult who received the MenACWY meningococcal vaccine as a control. The specimen comprised peripheral blood, sampled 28 days after the second dose of the MenACWY control vaccine. The chain employs TRBV2 and TRBJ1-2, with no clear D. CDR3 DNA: TGTGCCAGCAGTGAATCGCGGCGTCGCTACACCTTC. Protein product: CASSESRRRYTF.